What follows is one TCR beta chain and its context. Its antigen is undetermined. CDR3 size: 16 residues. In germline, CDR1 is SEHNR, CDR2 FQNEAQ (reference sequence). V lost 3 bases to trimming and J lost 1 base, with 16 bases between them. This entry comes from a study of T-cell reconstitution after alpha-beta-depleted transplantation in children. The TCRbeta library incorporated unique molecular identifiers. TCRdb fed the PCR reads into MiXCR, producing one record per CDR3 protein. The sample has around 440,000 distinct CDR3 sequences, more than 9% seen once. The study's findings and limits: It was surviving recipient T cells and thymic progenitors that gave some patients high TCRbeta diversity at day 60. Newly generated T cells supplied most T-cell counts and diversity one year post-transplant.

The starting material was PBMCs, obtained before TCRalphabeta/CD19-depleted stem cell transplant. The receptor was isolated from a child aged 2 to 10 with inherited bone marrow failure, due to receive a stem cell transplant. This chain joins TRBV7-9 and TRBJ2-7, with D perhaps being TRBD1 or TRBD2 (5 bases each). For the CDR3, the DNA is TGTGCCAGCAGCTTGGGGCTAGCCTCCGGGTCCTACGAGCAGTACTTC. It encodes CASSLGLASGSYEQYF.